This is a list of T cell receptor beta chains from one sample in a study of early T cells in non-severe SARS-CoV-2 infection. TCRdb independently ran MiXCR on the 5' RACE reads; one entry per CDR3 protein. The profile shows around 47,000 distinct CDR3 sequences, 8% to 13% of them singletons. The sequenced sample was whole blood. Source of these receptors: an adult who was a healthcare worker with PCR-confirmed SARS-CoV-2 infection or an uninfected control (not recorded which). The CDR3 runs from the conserved cysteine through the conserved F or W. D genes are given only for firm matches. Where a row states a size, it is once, few, many or the class of an expanded clone; other rows omit it.

j_call d_call v_call clone_size cdr3_aa cdr3_nt
TRBJ2-2 TRBD2 TRBV27 few CASSWGLGIGELFF TGTGCCAGCAGTTGGGGACTAGGGATCGGGGAGCTGTTTTTT
TRBJ2-4 TRBD1 TRBV12-3/TRBV12-4 - CASSTRTGMTLNF TGTGCCAGCAGTACCCGGACAGGGATGACTCTGAACTTC
TRBJ2-1 TRBD2 TRBV20-1 many CSAPRSGAYNEQFF TGCAGTGCTCCCCGCAGCGGGGCCTACAATGAGCAGTTCTTC
TRBJ1-5 - TRBV10-3 many CAISEPDSNQPQHF TGTGCCATCAGTGAGCCGGATAGCAATCAGCCCCAGCATTTT
TRBJ2-5 - TRBV18 - CASSPPSFWEETQYF TGTGCCAGCTCACCACCGAGTTTCTGGGAAGAGACCCAGTACTTC
TRBJ2-7 TRBD1 TRBV25-1 few CASSGGQMSSYEQYF TGTGCCAGCAGTGGGGGACAGATGAGCTCCTACGAGCAGTACTTC
TRBJ2-2 - TRBV13 - CASSLDTGELFF TGTGCCAGCAGCTTAGACACCGGGGAGCTGTTTTTT
TRBJ2-1 - TRBV4-2 many CASSQDPGTDEQFF TGTGCCAGCAGCCAAGATCCGGGGACCGATGAGCAGTTCTTC
TRBJ2-5 TRBD2 TRBV20-1 many CSARRGLAVQETQYF TGCAGTGCTAGGCGAGGACTAGCGGTCCAAGAGACCCAGTACTTC
TRBJ2-5 - TRBV6-1 few CASSAPSVDPVTQYF TGTGCCAGCAGTGCCCCCTCGGTTGACCCCGTGACCCAGTACTTC
TRBJ2-5 - TRBV29-1 many CSVGGDGYQETQYF TGCAGCGTTGGGGGGGACGGGTACCAAGAGACCCAGTACTTC
TRBJ1-4 TRBD1 TRBV19 many CASRPTGWTEKLFF TGTGCCAGTAGGCCGACAGGGTGGACTGAAAAACTGTTTTTT
TRBJ2-7 - TRBV27 many CASSFGRTYEQYF TGTGCCAGCAGTTTCGGTCGAACCTACGAGCAGTACTTC
TRBJ2-6 TRBD1 TRBV12-3/TRBV12-4 few CASSKRDRQFLLLSGANVLTF TGTGCCAGCAGTAAACGGGACAGACAGTTCCTGCTCCTTTCTGGGGCCAACGTCCTGACTTTC
TRBJ2-5 - TRBV20-1 many CSATRGAGSETQYF TGCAGTGCTACCCGAGGAGCTGGGTCAGAGACCCAGTACTTC
TRBJ2-1 - TRBV7-8 - CALGGRTYNEQFF TGTGCCCTCGGAGGAAGAACCTACAATGAGCAGTTCTTC
TRBJ2-1 TRBD2 TRBV9 - CASSIAGGFEQFF TGTGCCAGCAGCATAGCGGGGGGTTTTGAGCAGTTCTTC
TRBJ1-1 - TRBV28 many CASTGWVEAFF TGTGCCAGCACTGGTTGGGTTGAAGCTTTCTTT
TRBJ2-1 TRBD2 TRBV7-2 many CASSPLAGPANEQFF TGTGCCAGCAGCCCGTTAGCGGGCCCGGCCAATGAGCAGTTCTTC
TRBJ1-4 - TRBV3-1 - CASSRRSWGQGGEKLFF TGTGCCAGCAGTCGACGTTCGTGGGGGCAGGGAGGTGAAAAACTGTTTTTT
TRBJ1-4 - TRBV5-1 many CASSFNSGEKLFF TGCGCCAGCAGCTTTAACAGTGGCGAAAAACTGTTTTTT
TRBJ2-1 TRBD2 TRBV6-1 - CASSGGSGGPDDEQFF TGTGCCAGCAGTGGGGGTAGCGGGGGGCCGGACGATGAGCAGTTCTTC
TRBJ1-1 TRBD1 TRBV6-2/TRBV6-3 - CAIRETGGKNTEAFF TGTGCCATCAGAGAGACAGGGGGCAAGAACACTGAAGCTTTCTTT
TRBJ1-3 - TRBV29-1 many CSVVGTSSGNTIYF TGCAGCGTTGTGGGGACCAGCTCTGGAAACACCATATATTTT
TRBJ2-7 - TRBV7-8 few CASSLALGQEQYF TGTGCCAGCAGCTTAGCCCTAGGGCAAGAGCAGTACTTC
TRBJ2-4 TRBD1 TRBV28 - CASSLRGGQGTLGIQYF TGTGCCAGCAGTTTACGGGGGGGACAGGGGACGCTTGGCATTCAGTACTTC
TRBJ2-1 TRBD2 TRBV11-2 many CASSKTSGRAGAYNEQFF TGTGCCAGCAGCAAGACTAGCGGGAGGGCCGGGGCCTACAATGAGCAGTTCTTC
TRBJ1-4 - TRBV7-2 medium-sized CASSLALGTENEKLFF TGTGCCAGCAGCTTAGCCCTCGGGACGGAGAATGAAAAACTGTTTTTT
TRBJ2-1 - TRBV7-9 many CASSFDSLNEQFF TGTGCCAGCAGCTTCGACTCCCTCAATGAGCAGTTCTTC
TRBJ2-1 - TRBV20-1 few CSASEDNEQFF TGCAGTGCTAGCGAAGACAATGAGCAGTTCTTC
TRBJ2-5 - TRBV6-2/TRBV6-3 - CASSYPTTVFQETQYF TGTGCCAGCAGTTACCCTACGACAGTGTTCCAAGAGACCCAGTACTTC
TRBJ1-1 - TRBV5-5 many CASRLGGLRTEAFF TGTGCCAGCAGACTGGGGGGGCTACGGACTGAAGCTTTCTTT
TRBJ2-6 - TRBV5-6 - CASSLVDSSGANVLTF TGTGCCAGCAGCTTGGTAGACAGCTCTGGGGCCAACGTCCTGACTTTC
TRBJ2-2 - TRBV7-6 many CASRPTNTGELFF TGTGCCAGCAGGCCCACTAACACCGGGGAGCTGTTTTTT
TRBJ2-7 - TRBV10-3 - CAISWDQTYEQYF TGTGCCATCAGTTGGGACCAGACCTACGAGCAGTACTTC
TRBJ1-2 - TRBV7-9 many CASSLGGGARRYTF TGTGCCAGCAGCTTAGGGGGCGGGGCCAGACGCTACACCTTC
TRBJ2-3 TRBD2 TRBV11-1 - CASSLSAGVDTQYF TGTGCCAGCAGCTTATCGGCGGGGGTTGATACGCAGTATTTT
TRBJ2-3 TRBD2 TRBV5-5 many CASSLLPGRDADTQYF TGTGCCAGCAGCTTGCTCCCAGGGAGGGACGCAGATACGCAGTATTTT
TRBJ2-2 - TRBV14 few CASSPPLGRRGASQANTGELFF TGTGCCAGCAGCCCGCCCCTGGGGCGGCGAGGAGCCAGCCAAGCGAACACCGGGGAGCTGTTTTTT
TRBJ2-3 - TRBV7-3 many CASSLEAGADTQYF TGTGCCAGCAGCTTAGAGGCAGGGGCAGATACGCAGTATTTT
TRBJ2-7 TRBD1 TRBV2 many CASSFNLRRTGDLNEQYF TGTGCCAGCAGTTTCAACCTAAGAAGGACAGGGGATCTAAACGAGCAGTACTTC
TRBJ2-7 - TRBV20-1 many CSASSPYNYEQYF TGCAGTGCTAGTAGCCCATACAACTACGAGCAGTACTTC
TRBJ1-5 - TRBV27 - CASSRGGEGQPQHF TGTGCCAGCAGCCGCGGGGGCGAAGGTCAGCCCCAGCATTTT
TRBJ2-1 TRBD2 TRBV30 many CAWSVRPSGGFYNEQFF TGTGCCTGGAGTGTACGGCCTAGCGGGGGGTTTTACAATGAGCAGTTCTTC
TRBJ2-1 TRBD2 TRBV12-3/TRBV12-4 many CASSLGTSQFF TGTGCCAGCAGTTTGGGGACTAGTCAGTTCTTC
TRBJ2-2 - TRBV12-3/TRBV12-4 few CASGTSNTGELFF TGTGCCAGCGGGACATCGAACACCGGGGAGCTGTTTTTT
TRBJ2-7 - TRBV2 - CASSEEGLLYEQYF TGTGCCAGCAGTGAAGAGGGACTCCTTTACGAGCAGTACTTC
TRBJ2-1 TRBD2 TRBV20-1 many CSVAGTSGSGNEQFF TGCAGTGTAGCGGGGACTAGCGGGAGCGGGAATGAGCAGTTCTTC
TRBJ2-1 TRBD2 TRBV7-2 few CASSLAPVAGVGDEQFF TGTGCCAGCAGCTTAGCCCCCGTAGCGGGAGTAGGTGATGAGCAGTTCTTC
TRBJ1-4 - TRBV6-5 few CASSYSWGWYEKLFF TGTGCCAGCAGTTACTCGTGGGGGTGGTATGAAAAACTGTTTTTT
TRBJ2-1 TRBD2 TRBV11-2 few CASSLSAGVGSEQFF TGTGCCAGCAGCTTATCGGCGGGGGTAGGGAGTGAGCAGTTCTTC
TRBJ1-1 TRBD1 TRBV7-2 many CASSLQGAGDTEAFF TGTGCCAGCAGCCTACAGGGGGCTGGGGACACTGAAGCTTTCTTT
TRBJ2-1 TRBD2 TRBV20-1 many CSAPGLAGVQGNNEQFF TGCAGTGCTCCGGGACTAGCGGGAGTCCAAGGGAACAATGAGCAGTTCTTC
TRBJ2-1 - TRBV9 - CASSAWGLDEQFF TGTGCCAGCAGCGCTTGGGGGCTGGATGAGCAGTTCTTC
TRBJ2-7 - TRBV18 - CASSPLFLEEQYF TGTGCCAGCTCACCGCTTTTTCTAGAAGAGCAGTACTTC
TRBJ2-7 - TRBV20-1 - CSARDNTYEQYF TGCAGTGCCAGGGACAATACGTACGAGCAGTACTTC
TRBJ2-5 TRBD2 TRBV11-2 many CASSRRGTSGRADKETQYF TGTGCCAGCAGCCGACGAGGGACTAGCGGGAGAGCAGATAAAGAGACCCAGTACTTC
TRBJ2-2 - TRBV11-2 - CASSPGTHNTGELFF TGTGCCAGCAGCCCCGGGACACACAACACCGGGGAGCTGTTTTTT
TRBJ1-5 - TRBV25-1 few CASSEVGNQPQHF TGTGCCAGCAGTGAGGTAGGCAATCAGCCCCAGCATTTT
TRBJ2-3 - TRBV2 few CASSPSRGQYF TGTGCCAGCAGCCCCTCAAGAGGGCAGTATTTT